These T cell receptor beta chains were read from a single sample in a study of control samples from healthy donors and cancer patients. Clones were read by immunoSEQ multiplex PCR, and TCRdb kept only the in-frame ones, dropping some. Of about 75,000 clones in the sample, around 84% were seen once. Sequences were obtained from blood. Receptor source: a man aged 45 to 65 in good health. CDR3s include the opening cysteine and the closing phenylalanine or tryptophan. A D gene is named only where the DNA matches it firmly. A clone size is listed for some rows: how often the clone was seen (once, few, many), or a class if it is expanded.

clone size,J gene,D gene,V gene,CDR3 protein,CDR3 DNA
once,TRBJ2-7,TRBD1,TRBV4-3,CASSQESGQGPYEQYF,TGCGCCAGCAGCCAAGAATCAGGACAGGGTCCTTACGAGCAGTACTTC
NA,TRBJ1-2,NA,TRBV6-5,CASSYSGGPGYTF,TGTGCCAGCAGTTACTCTGGGGGCCCTGGCTACACCTTC
NA,TRBJ2-2,NA,TRBV7-9,CASSLVIRGDTGELFF,TGTGCCAGCAGCTTAGTTATACGGGGAGACACCGGGGAGCTGTTTTTT
NA,TRBJ2-3,TRBD2,TRBV11-3,CASSLAAGVGTDTQYF,TGTGCCAGCAGCTTAGCGGCGGGAGTGGGGACAGATACGCAGTATTTT
NA,TRBJ2-1,TRBD1,TRBV7-9,CASSPGTAWVYNEQFF,TGTGCCAGCAGCCCTGGGACAGCCTGGGTCTACAATGAGCAGTTCTTC
NA,TRBJ1-4,NA,TRBV29-1,CSVEMADFRLRSEKLFF,TGCAGCGTTGAGATGGCTGACTTCCGCCTGAGGAGTGAAAAACTGTTTTTT
NA,TRBJ2-7,TRBD1,TRBV30,CAWRGDRPYEQYF,TGTGCCTGGAGGGGGGACAGACCCTACGAGCAGTACTTC
NA,TRBJ2-2,NA,TRBV7-8,CASSLVGQDRTGELFF,TGTGCCAGCAGCTTAGTAGGCCAGGATCGCACCGGGGAGCTGTTTTTT
NA,TRBJ1-1,TRBD1,TRBV3-1/TRBV3-2,CASSQGQGETEAFF,TGTGCCAGCAGCCAAGGACAGGGAGAGACTGAAGCTTTCTTT
NA,TRBJ2-2,NA,TRBV7-2,CASSLEGNTGELFF,TGTGCCAGCAGCTTAGAAGGGAACACCGGGGAGCTGTTTTTT
once,TRBJ2-2,NA,TRBV5-1,CASSLVVGSAGELFF,TGCGCCAGCAGCTTGGTGGTCGGAAGCGCCGGGGAGCTGTTTTTT
NA,TRBJ1-6,TRBD1,TRBV6-1,CASSEAGGGGSPLHF,TGTGCCAGCAGTGAAGCTGGAGGGGGCGGTTCACCCCTCCACTTT
NA,TRBJ2-1,NA,TRBV6-2/TRBV6-3,CASSYLDSSYNEQFF,TGTGCCAGCAGTTACCTGGACAGCTCCTACAATGAGCAGTTCTTC
NA,TRBJ2-5,TRBD2,TRBV4-1,CASNQSLAGGQETQYF,TGCGCCAGCAACCAATCCCTAGCGGGGGGCCAAGAGACCCAGTACTTC
NA,TRBJ1-1,NA,TRBV4-3,CASSQDSYRQPSLNTEAFF,TGCGCCAGCAGCCAAGATTCATATAGGCAGCCGAGCCTGAACACTGAAGCTTTCTTT
NA,TRBJ1-2,NA,TRBV5-5,CASSQMAGADYGYTF,TGTGCCAGCAGCCAAATGGCAGGGGCTGACTATGGCTACACCTTC
NA,TRBJ2-5,TRBD2,TRBV9,CASSVGCGAGGLETQYF,TGTGCCAGCAGCGTAGGATGCGGGGCGGGGGGCCTCGAGACCCAGTACTTC
NA,TRBJ2-7,TRBD2,TRBV18,CASSASGTSGTYSYEQYF,TGTGCCAGCTCCGCCTCTGGGACTAGCGGGACTTACTCCTACGAGCAGTACTTC
NA,TRBJ1-1,NA,TRBV5-5,CASSFLQNTEAFF,TGTGCCAGCAGCTTTCTCCAGAACACTGAAGCTTTCTTT
NA,TRBJ1-2,NA,TRBV11-3,CASSLEGPGYTF,TGTGCCAGCAGCTTAGAGGGGCCTGGCTACACCTTC
NA,TRBJ1-4,TRBD1,TRBV30,CAWSVTGAREKLFF,TGTGCCTGGAGTGTAACAGGGGCCAGGGAAAAACTGTTTTTT
few,TRBJ1-1,TRBD1,TRBV6-5,CASSLGGVTEAFF,TGTGCCAGCTCGCTAGGGGGCGTCACTGAAGCTTTCTTT
NA,TRBJ2-1,NA,TRBV24-1,CATSDLLAHEQFF,TGTGCCACCAGTGACTTACTAGCCCATGAGCAGTTCTTC
NA,TRBJ1-5,NA,TRBV7-3,CASSLGVGQPQHF,TGTGCCAGCAGCTTAGGGGTGGGTCAGCCCCAGCATTTT
NA,TRBJ2-5,NA,TRBV7-8,CASSFPLPGRETQYF,TGTGCCAGCAGCTTTCCGCTTCCAGGTCGGGAGACCCAGTACTTC
once,TRBJ2-5,NA,TRBV15,CATSRDQGGETQYF,TGTGCCACCAGCAGAGATCAGGGAGGAGAGACCCAGTACTTC
NA,TRBJ1-2,NA,TRBV27,CASSLSLSIAGNYGYTF,TGTGCCAGCAGTTTGAGCTTATCTATAGCCGGCAACTATGGCTACACCTTC
NA,TRBJ2-3,NA,TRBV19,CASPLLPVDTQYF,TGTGCCAGCCCGCTCTTACCTGTAGATACGCAGTATTTT
NA,TRBJ2-1,NA,TRBV2,CASSEWIDEQFF,TGTGCCAGCAGTGAGTGGATTGATGAGCAGTTCTTC
few,TRBJ1-5,NA,TRBV7-5,CARSLAARGARGQPQHF,TGTGCCAGAAGCTTAGCGGCGAGGGGCGCCCGGGGGCAGCCCCAGCATTTT
NA,TRBJ2-1,NA,TRBV7-9,CASSLGANNEQFF,TGTGCCAGCAGCTTAGGGGCTAACAATGAGCAGTTCTTC
NA,TRBJ2-2,NA,TRBV5-6,CASSLGRQTGELFF,TGTGCCAGCAGCTTGGGCAGGCAGACCGGGGAGCTGTTTTTT
NA,TRBJ1-1,NA,TRBV29-1,CSAVPGRNTEAFF,TGCAGCGCCGTTCCGGGGAGGAACACTGAAGCTTTCTTT
few,TRBJ2-7,NA,TRBV12-5,CASGLVGGRREQYF,TGTGCTAGTGGTTTGGTTGGGGGAAGGCGCGAGCAGTACTTC
NA,TRBJ1-1,NA,TRBV27,CASSSSDRNTEAFF,TGTGCCAGCAGTTCGTCTGACCGTAACACTGAAGCTTTCTTT
NA,TRBJ2-4,NA,TRBV24-1,CATVDGHLAKNIQYF,TGTGCCACGGTGGACGGACACTTAGCCAAAAACATTCAGTACTTC
few,TRBJ2-2,NA,TRBV12-3/TRBV12-4,CASSLPVGELFF,TGTGCCAGCAGTCTCCCTGTGGGGGAGCTGTTTTTT
NA,TRBJ1-2,TRBD1,TRBV7-9,CASSVTRGQGGYTF,TGTGCCAGCAGCGTTACCAGGGGGCAGGGTGGCTACACCTTC
NA,TRBJ2-1,NA,TRBV19,CASSRRRGLADYNEQFF,TGTGCCAGTAGTAGGAGAAGGGGGCTAGCGGACTACAATGAGCAGTTCTTC
few,TRBJ1-1,NA,TRBV4-2,CASSQVGDTEAFF,TGTGCCAGCAGCCAAGTGGGAGACACTGAAGCTTTCTTT
once,TRBJ2-7,NA,TRBV4-3,CASSQGGRSYEQYF,TGCGCCAGCAGCCAAGGGGGACGGAGCTACGAGCAGTACTTC
NA,TRBJ1-1,NA,TRBV12-3/TRBV12-4,CASSPGVRTEAFF,TGTGCCAGCAGCCCCGGGGTTAGAACTGAAGCTTTCTTT
NA,TRBJ1-3,NA,TRBV4-3,CASSQDTPGPGNTIYF,TGCGCCAGCAGCCAAGATACCCCGGGCCCTGGAAACACCATATATTTT
NA,TRBJ2-3,TRBD2,TRBV30,CAWSWARGEGGDTQYF,TGTGCCTGGAGTTGGGCTCGGGGGGAGGGAGGAGATACGCAGTATTTT
once,TRBJ2-3,TRBD2,TRBV19,CASSISLAVDTQYF,TGTGCCAGTAGTATCTCACTAGCGGTAGATACGCAGTATTTT
NA,TRBJ2-5,NA,TRBV19,CASSSQETQYF,TGTGCCAGTAGTAGCCAAGAGACCCAGTACTTC
NA,TRBJ1-5,NA,TRBV5-5,CASSALGGPNQPQHF,TGTGCCAGCAGCGCCTTGGGGGGCCCTAATCAGCCCCAGCATTTT
once,TRBJ1-1,NA,TRBV2,CASSESQGITEAFF,TGTGCCAGCAGTGAAAGTCAGGGGATTACTGAAGCTTTCTTT